This section outlines one TCR beta chain sequence together with its context. Antigen unknown. Scientists amplified the TCR beta CDR3 regions from RNA transcripts. After a first-round RT-PCR with HTBI primers, a second-round multiplex PCR was run. TCRdb reprocessed the multiplex PCR reads via MiXCR and lists one record per CDR3 protein. The sample has a few hundred thousand distinct CDR3 sequences, over 20% seen once. Germline CDR1 SGHAT, CDR2 FQNNGV. J lost 4 bases, V lost 5 bases, and 6 bases had no gene match. The CDR3 sequence is 16 residues long. The record originates from a study of Graves' ophthalmopathy and Graves' hyperthyroidism. Overall study findings and caveats: With almost 90% sensitivity and roughly 80% specificity, a 13-signature model separated ophthalmopathy from stable hyperthyroidism. Blood also carried most expanded thyroid clonotypes exceeding 0.001 frequency.

Exclusion applied to patients with other autoimmune diseases, uncontrolled infections, pregnancy or lactation. The evidence that diagnosis relied on was clinical symptoms, serum thyroxine, TRAb, thyroid ultrasound and orbital computed tomography. The receptor was derived from a woman aged 18-29 years with stable Graves' hyperthyroidism. This chain uses TRBV11-2 with TRBJ2-5, with 14 bases identical to TRBD2. Sequencing input: peripheral blood. The CDR3 DNA reads TGTGCCAGCAGCCCAGGGACTAGCGGGAGTCCAGAGACCCAGTACTTC. It is translated as CASSPGTSGSPETQYF.